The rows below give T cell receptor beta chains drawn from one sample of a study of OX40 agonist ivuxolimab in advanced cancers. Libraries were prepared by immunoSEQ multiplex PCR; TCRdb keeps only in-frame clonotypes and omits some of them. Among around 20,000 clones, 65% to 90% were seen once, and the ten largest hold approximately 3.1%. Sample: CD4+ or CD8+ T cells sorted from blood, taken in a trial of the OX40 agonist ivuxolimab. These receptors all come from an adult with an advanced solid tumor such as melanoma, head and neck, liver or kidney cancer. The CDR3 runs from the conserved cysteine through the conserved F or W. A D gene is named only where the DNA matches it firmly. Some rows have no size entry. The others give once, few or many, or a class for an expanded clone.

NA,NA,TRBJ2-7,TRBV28,CASMVRSYEQYF,TGTGCCAGCATGGTCCGATCCTACGAGCAGTACTTC
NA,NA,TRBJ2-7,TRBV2,CASMDRIASYEQYF,TGTGCCAGCATGGACAGAATCGCCTCCTACGAGCAGTACTTC
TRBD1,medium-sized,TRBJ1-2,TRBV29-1,CSVPDPGQGAGTF,TGCAGCGTCCCCGATCCGGGACAGGGGGCAGGGACCTTC
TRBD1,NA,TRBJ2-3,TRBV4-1,CASSPYLRRTGDTDTQYF,TGCGCCAGCAGCCCCTATCTAAGGAGGACAGGGGACACAGATACGCAGTATTTT
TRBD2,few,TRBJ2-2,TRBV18,CASSPPRTSGRYTGELFF,TGTGCCAGCTCACCACCAAGGACTAGCGGGAGGTACACCGGGGAGCTGTTTTTT
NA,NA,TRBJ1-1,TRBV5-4,CASSKRASPNTEAFF,TGTGCCAGCAGCAAACGGGCCTCACCGAACACTGAAGCTTTCTTT
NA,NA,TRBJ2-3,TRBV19,CASSNPGTPPDTQYF,TGTGCCAGTAGCAATCCCGGGACACCCCCAGATACGCAGTATTTT
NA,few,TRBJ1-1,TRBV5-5,CASSFSFGDTEAFF,TGTGCCAGCAGCTTCTCGTTTGGAGACACTGAAGCTTTCTTT
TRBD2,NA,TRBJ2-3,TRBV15,CATSRESGLAKHTDTQYF,TGTGCCACCAGCAGAGAATCGGGACTAGCGAAGCACACAGATACGCAGTATTTT
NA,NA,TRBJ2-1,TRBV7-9,CASRPSGTHNEQFF,TGTGCCAGCAGACCTTCCGGGACACACAATGAGCAGTTCTTC
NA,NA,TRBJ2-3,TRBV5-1,CASSETRTSTDTQYF,TGCGCCAGCAGCGAAACTAGAACTAGCACAGATACGCAGTATTTT
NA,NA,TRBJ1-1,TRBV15,CATSSRPNTEAFF,TGTGCCACCAGCAGTAGGCCGAACACTGAAGCTTTCTTT
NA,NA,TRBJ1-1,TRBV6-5,CASSYTGYPEAFF,TGTGCCAGCAGTTACACAGGGTACCCTGAAGCTTTCTTT
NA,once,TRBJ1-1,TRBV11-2,CASTELMNTEAFF,TGTGCCAGCACCGAACTGATGAACACTGAAGCTTTCTTT
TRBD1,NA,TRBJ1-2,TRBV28,CASTVTGDGYTF,TGTGCCAGCACTGTAACAGGGGATGGCTACACCTTC
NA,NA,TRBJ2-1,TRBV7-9,CASSYFTRGNEQFF,TGTGCCAGCAGCTACTTTACTCGCGGGAATGAGCAGTTCTTC
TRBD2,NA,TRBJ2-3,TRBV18,CASSPRGGSADTQYF,TGTGCCAGCTCACCAAGGGGCGGGAGTGCAGATACGCAGTATTTT
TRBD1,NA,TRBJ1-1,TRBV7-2,CASSSTGGAEAFF,TGTGCCAGCAGCTCCACAGGGGGGGCTGAAGCTTTCTTT
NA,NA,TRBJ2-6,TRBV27,CASGPTGSGANVLTF,TGTGCCAGCGGGCCGACAGGCTCTGGGGCCAACGTCCTGACTTTC
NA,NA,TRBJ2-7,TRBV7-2,CASKDTGTLSYEQYF,TGTGCCAGCAAGGATACCGGGACACTTTCCTACGAGCAGTACTTC
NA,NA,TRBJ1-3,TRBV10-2,CASRAGAGNTIYF,TGCGCCAGCAGGGCGGGGGCAGGAAACACCATATATTTT
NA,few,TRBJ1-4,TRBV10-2,CASTTSGRVSEKLFF,TGCGCCAGCACCACCTCGGGAAGGGTCAGTGAAAAACTGTTTTTT
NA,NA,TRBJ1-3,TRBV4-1,CASSQGRGYSGNTIYF,TGCGCCAGCAGCCAAGGACGAGGCTACTCTGGAAACACCATATATTTT
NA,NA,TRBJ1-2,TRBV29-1,CSVESPLYTF,TGCAGCGTTGAGTCCCCTCTCTACACCTTC
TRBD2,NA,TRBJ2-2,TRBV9,CASSVVLLADSNTGELFF,TGTGCCAGCAGCGTAGTCCTCCTAGCGGACTCGAACACCGGGGAGCTGTTTTTT
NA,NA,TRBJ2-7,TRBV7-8,CASSLDDGTRRTYEQYF,TGTGCCAGCAGCTTAGACGACGGGACCCGTCGGACCTACGAGCAGTACTTC
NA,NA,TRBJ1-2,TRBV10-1,CASSTTLGYGYTF,TGCGCCAGCAGTACGACCCTTGGGTATGGCTACACCTTC
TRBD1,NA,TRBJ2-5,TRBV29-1,CSVVQAGGLGETQYF,TGCAGCGTTGTGCAGGCAGGGGGCCTGGGGGAGACCCAGTACTTC
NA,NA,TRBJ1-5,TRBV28,CASSFAYPWRNQPQHF,TGTGCCAGCAGTTTCGCCTATCCGTGGCGCAATCAGCCCCAGCATTTT
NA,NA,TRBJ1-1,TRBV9,CASSGAAGGTEAFF,TGTGCCAGCAGCGGGGCAGCGGGGGGCACTGAAGCTTTCTTT
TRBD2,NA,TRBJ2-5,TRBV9,CASSVSSGTATQYF,TGTGCCAGCAGCGTATCTAGCGGGACTGCGACCCAGTACTTC
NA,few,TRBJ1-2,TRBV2,CASSEALSRTVDGYTF,TGTGCCAGCAGTGAAGCGCTTTCTAGGACAGTCGATGGCTACACCTTC
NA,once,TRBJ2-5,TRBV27,CASSLKRNFQETQYF,TGTGCCAGCAGTTTAAAACGGAACTTCCAAGAGACCCAGTACTTC